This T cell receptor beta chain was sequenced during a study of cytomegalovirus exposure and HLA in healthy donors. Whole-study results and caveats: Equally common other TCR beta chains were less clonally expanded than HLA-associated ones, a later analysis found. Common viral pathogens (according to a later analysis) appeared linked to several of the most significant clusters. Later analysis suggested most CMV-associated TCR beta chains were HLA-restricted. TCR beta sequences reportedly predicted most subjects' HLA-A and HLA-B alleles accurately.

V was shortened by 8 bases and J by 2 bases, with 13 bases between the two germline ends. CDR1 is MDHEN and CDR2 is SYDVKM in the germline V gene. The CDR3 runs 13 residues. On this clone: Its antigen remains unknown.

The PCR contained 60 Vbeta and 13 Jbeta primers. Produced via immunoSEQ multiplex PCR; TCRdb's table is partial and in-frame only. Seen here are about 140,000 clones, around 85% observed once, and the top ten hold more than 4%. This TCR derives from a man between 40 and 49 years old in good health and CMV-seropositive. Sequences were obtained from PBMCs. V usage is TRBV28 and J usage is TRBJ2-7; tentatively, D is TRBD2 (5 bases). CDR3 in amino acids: CASQTRGAYEQYF. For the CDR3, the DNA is TGTGCCAGCCAGACCCGGGGAGCCTACGAGCAGTACTTC.